This TCR beta chain was obtained from a study of OX40 agonist ivuxolimab in advanced cancers. Describing the broader study: The costimulatory receptor OX40 (CD134) was targeted by ivuxolimab, a fully human IgG2 agonistic monoclonal antibody. A male proportion of around 81% and a mean age of roughly 58 years, ranging from 23 to 79, were recorded for the dose-escalation cohort. Partial responses were achieved by three dose-escalation patients, of whom one had hepatocellular carcinoma and two had cutaneous melanoma. The paper reports the monotherapy dose-escalation portion (N of about 50 patients) of the phase I ivuxolimab trial. Among the 50 to 55 dose-escalation patients, approximately 20 had hepatocellular carcinoma, approximately 15 melanoma, 9 renal cell carcinoma and 9 head and neck cancer. Intravenous ivuxolimab was administered to patients every 2 weeks at six dose levels: 0.01, 0.1, 0.3, 1.5, 3 and 10 mg/kg. Peripheral TCRbeta sequencing was intended to test whether TCR sequence diversity was altered and clonal T-cell expansion was caused by ivuxolimab. Prior anti-PD-1, anti-PD-L1 or anti-CTLA-4 therapy was permitted, and checkpoint inhibitors had been received by 40% to 50% of dose-escalation patients. Study-wide findings and limitations: Antigen specificity was not determined for the clonally expanded peripheral T cells. After ivuxolimab, CD8+ T cells had more expanded clones than CD4+ T cells on average. Low levels of normalized T-cell clonal expansion were also seen in some nonresponding patients. In partial responders in the 0.1-3.0 mg/kg groups, normalized peripheral clonal expansion was found to be among the lowest, especially among CD8+ T cells. At doses of 0.1 to 3.0 mg/kg, clonal expansion of both CD4+ and CD8+ T cells in blood was seen between baseline and week 6.

The germline ends are 15 bases apart after V is trimmed by 4 bases and J by 2 bases. The CDR3 holds 16 amino acids from the cysteine to the phenylalanine. Only the CDR3 DNA stays, 48 bases, in frame from base 1. CDR1 is given as SGHTA and CDR2 as FQGNSA, both from the germline V gene. To sequence the TCRbeta CDR3 region, genomic DNA was isolated from the sorted cells. The immunoSEQ Assay was used for sequencing of TCRbeta CDR3 regions. TCRdb's version of the immuneACCESS table is confined to in-frame rearrangements and falls short of the full clone set. An unresolved V gene accounts for under half of the shortfall where checked; the remainder is of unknown origin. This sample has over 55,000 clones in its table, and roughly 84% of those were observed once. Around 0.73% of the sample goes to the ten largest clones. Patients with autoimmune disease history or receiving systemic immunosuppression were excluded from the trial. In every dose cohort, peripheral blood was drawn for TCR sequencing at baseline, cycle 4 day 1, and cycle 7 day 1. The samples were drawn from a first-in-human, open-label, multicenter phase I dose-escalation trial of ivuxolimab. Adults with locally advanced or metastatic melanoma, renal cell, hepatocellular, or head and neck squamous cell carcinoma were enrolled in the trial. Before TCR sequencing, CD4+ T cells and CD8+ T cells were sorted from peripheral blood as separate populations.

Comments on this clone: This clone's antigen is unknown. No base quality values were provided; no much bigger clone lies one nucleotide off.

The receptor was derived from an adult with an advanced solid tumor such as melanoma, head and neck, liver or kidney cancer. The sequencing here drew on CD4+ or CD8+ T cells sorted from blood, taken in a trial of the OX40 agonist ivuxolimab. This chain joins TRBV7-2 to TRBJ2-1, with no reliable assignment of the D segment. The CDR3 protein is CASSSLPEVPYNEQFF. The sequenced DNA is TGTGCCAGCAGCTCCCTACCCGAGGTTCCCTACAATGAGCAGTTCTTC.